One and the same sample provided the 27 T cell receptor beta chains below, sequenced in a study of cytomegalovirus exposure and HLA in healthy donors. The PCR had 60 Vbeta and 13 Jbeta primers. Clones were sequenced by immunoSEQ multiplex PCR, and TCRdb holds only the in-frame ones, with some missing. The data show 120,000 to 150,000 clones, roughly 74% seen once. The sequenced sample was PBMCs. These receptors all stem from a woman in her thirties or forties in good health and CMV-seropositive.

The V gene is TRBV7-9, the J gene TRBJ1-1, with D perhaps TRBD1 (6 bases). Germline loops: CDR1 SEHNR, CDR2 FQNEAQ (reference sequence). Trimming pared 2 bases from V and 10 bases from J, leaving 20 bases between. The CDR3 has 15 amino acids. The CDR3 DNA reads as TGTGCCAGCAGCTTATCCTACATCAGGGGACTAGGAGCTTTCTTT. Translation: CASSLSYIRGLGAFF.

The chain recombines TRBV2 with TRBJ2-5; D possibly corresponds to TRBD1 (5 bases). The end of the DNA fits TRBJ2-7 better, so the J call may be wrong. CDR1 is SNHLY, CDR2 FYNNEI, per germline. The CDR3 runs 12 residues. The CDR3 protein is CASRRQPYEQYF. The CDR3 region has the DNA TGTGCCAGCAGAAGACAGCCCTACGAGCAGTACTTC.

This rearrangement joins TRBV10-1 to TRBJ2-3; TRBD1 agrees at 7 bases. Trimming at V came to 2 bases and at J to 4 bases, leaving 6 bases not matched to a gene. The CDR3 consists of 15 residues. The germline V gene has CDR1 WNHNN and CDR2 SYGVQD (reference sequence). The CDR3 coding sequence is TGCGCCAGCAGTGAGATGGCCCAGGGGGCAGATACGCAGTATTTT. Amino acid sequence: CASSEMAQGADTQYF.

The chain couples TRBV15 to TRBJ1-4; D gene ambiguous. Germline V gives CDR1 LNHNV, CDR2 YYDKDF (reference sequence). V was cut by 4 bases and J by 8 bases, with 14 bases left in between. CDR3 length equals 14 residues. CDR3: CATSKSRLGEKLFF. Written as DNA, the CDR3 is TGTGCCACCAGCAAAAGTCGCCTCGGGGAAAAACTGTTTTTT. Filled out from reference TRBV15 and TRBJ1-4, the complete variable domain reads DAMVIQNPRYQVTQFGKPVTLSCSQTLNHNVMYWYQQKSSQAPKLLFHYYDKDFNNEADTPDNFQSRRPNTSFCFLDIRSPGLGDTAMYLCATSKSRLGEKLFFGSGTQLSVL.

This clone has a handful of counts. This chain connects TRBV7-3 to TRBJ2-3; 7 bases are a match to TRBD2. The V gene's germline CDR1 is SGHTA and CDR2 FQGTGA. This CDR3 region has 16 residues. V dropped 4 bases and J dropped 0; count of bases not matched to a gene: 7. CDR3 region: CASSSSGASSTDTQYF. CDR3 DNA: TGTGCCAGCAGCTCCAGCGGGGCCTCTAGCACAGATACGCAGTATTTT.

The V and J genes are TRBV5-1 and TRBJ2-2, with D perhaps TRBD1 (6 bases). This CDR3 is built from 16 residues. Trimming left V 0 bases short and J 1 base short, with 10 bases between. CDR1 and CDR2 (germline): SGHRS, YFSETQ. CDR3 nucleotides: TGCGCCAGCAGCTTGGAACCGGGACAGAACACCGGGGAGCTGTTTTTT. Residues: CASSLEPGQNTGELFF. The variable domain in full, with the rest retrieved from reference TRBV5-1 and TRBJ2-2, is KAGVTQTPRYLIKTRGQQVTLSCSPISGHRSVSWYQQTPGQGLQFLFEYFSETQRNKGNFPGRFSGRQFSNSRSEMNVSTLELGDSALYLCASSLEPGQNTGELFFGEGSRLTVL.

This clone was recorded only once. Here the CDR3 reads CAWSYHLGGAGANVLTF. CDR3 sequence (DNA): TGTGCCTGGTCCTATCATTTAGGGGGCGCTGGGGCCAACGTCCTGACTTTC. J is TRBJ2-6 and V is TRBV30, with 7 bases identical to TRBD1. V shed 5 bases, J shed 2 bases, and the junction held 12 bases outside the gene matches. This CDR3 is 17 amino acids long. CDR1 is GTSNPN, CDR2 SVGIG, per germline (reference sequence).

The chain joins TRBV9 to TRBJ2-3, with TRBD2 matching 12 bases. The V gene end was trimmed by 4 bases and the J gene end by 2 bases; junction bases not matched to a gene: 5. Per the germline V gene, CDR1 is SGDLS and CDR2 is YYNGEE. CDR3 length: 16 amino acids. The DNA of the CDR3 is TGTGCCAGCAGCACCGGACTAGCGGGATCCACAGATACGCAGTATTTT. Its translation: CASSTGLAGSTDTQYF.

The table lists this clone with a few counts. The chain joins TRBV9 to TRBJ1-3; D gene uncertain. Germline V CDR1 and CDR2: SGDLS, YYNGEE. The CDR3 runs 19 residues. V gave up 0 bases and J gave up 0 bases, with 19 bases separating them. The CDR3: CASSVGFLQLPYSGNTIYF. For the CDR3, the DNA is TGTGCCAGCAGCGTAGGGTTCCTACAGCTCCCATACTCTGGAAACACCATATATTTT. The full variable domain, completed using reference TRBV9 and TRBJ1-3, is DSGVTQTPKHLITATGQRVTLRCSPRSGDLSVYWYQQSLDQGLQFLIQYYNGEERAKGNILERFSAQQFPDLHSELNLSSLELGDSALYFCASSVGFLQLPYSGNTIYFGEGSWLTVV.

The chain uses TRBV14 and TRBJ2-2; 13 positions agree with TRBD2. The ends lost 0 bases at V and 7 bases at J; junction bases unmatched: 5. Germline loops: CDR1 SGHDN, CDR2 FVKESK. The CDR3 has 17 amino acids. CDR3 sequence: CASSQERLAGGLGELFF. The CDR3 DNA sequence: TGTGCCAGCAGCCAAGAAAGACTAGCGGGAGGACTCGGGGAGCTGTTTTTT.

The gene calls are TRBV28 and TRBJ2-1, with TRBD2 matching 8 bases. The trim removed 2 bases at V and 3 bases at J, leaving 0 bases unmatched. The CDR3 has 14 amino acids. CDR1 MDHEN and CDR2 SYDVKM come from the germline V gene. The CDR3 here is CASSLAGGYNEQFF. The CDR3 bases are TGTGCCAGCAGTTTAGCGGGAGGCTACAATGAGCAGTTCTTC. The entire variable domain, with the rest obtained from reference TRBV28 and TRBJ2-1, is as follows: DVKVTQSSRYLVKRTGEKVFLECVQDMDHENMFWYRQDPGLGLRLIYFSYDVKMKEKGDIPEGYSVSREKKERFSLILESASTNQTSMYLCASSLAGGYNEQFFGPGTRLTVL.

The chain employs TRBV6-6 and TRBJ1-2, with 8 bases aligning to TRBD1. The CDR3 loop spans 12 amino acids. Per germline, CDR1 MNHNY and CDR2 SVGAGI (reference sequence). V trimming: 6 bases; J trimming: 8 bases; junction bases outside the gene matches: 5. In DNA, the CDR3 is TGTGCCAGCAGCCCTACAGGGGGAGGCTACACCTTC. It yields the protein CASSPTGGGYTF.

The genes are TRBV27 and TRBJ2-5, with TRBD2 matching over 8 bases. The CDR3 is 15 residues long. V gave up 8 bases and J gave up 1 base; unmatched junction bases: 9. Germline values: CDR1 MNHEY, CDR2 SMNVEV (reference sequence). This CDR3 reads CASSSSSGTQETQYF. The CDR3 nucleotides are TGTGCCAGCTCCTCGAGTAGCGGGACCCAAGAGACCCAGTACTTC.

The chain joins TRBV7-9 to TRBJ1-3; 7 bases agree with TRBD1. V shed 4 bases, J shed 8 bases, and the junction held 2 bases outside the gene matches. The CDR3 runs to 12 residues. Germline CDR1 SEHNR, CDR2 FQNEAQ (reference sequence). The CDR3 region has the DNA TGTGCCAGCAGCTACAGGGGTTACACCATATATTTT. The encoded protein is CASSYRGYTIYF.

The chain carries TRBV6-5 and TRBJ1-3; tentatively, D is TRBD1 (6 bases). Germline loops: CDR1 MNHEY, CDR2 SVGAGI. The CDR3 contains 14 residues. Trimming pared 10 bases from V and 0 bases from J, leaving 13 bases between. In nucleotides, the CDR3 is TGTGCCACTCAGGGGCCCCGCTCTGGAAACACCATATATTTT. Translation gives CATQGPRSGNTIYF.

This sequence joins TRBV15 and TRBJ2-5; D is unclear. Germline assignment: CDR1 LNHNV and CDR2 YYDKDF (reference sequence). Trimming stripped 1 base from V and 5 bases from J, with 5 bases between. CDR3 length: 12 residues. CDR3 residues: CATSRGSETQYF. CDR3 nucleotides: TGTGCCACCAGCAGAGGTAGCGAGACCCAGTACTTC.

The rearrangement uses TRBV7-3 and TRBJ1-1, with D tentatively TRBD1 (6 bases). V dropped 5 bases and J dropped 1 base, with 11 bases sitting between them. CDR1 is SGHTA and CDR2 is FQGTGA in the germline V gene. The CDR3 covers 14 residues. This CDR3 is CASSPGHSNTEAFF. In nucleotides, the CDR3 is TGTGCCAGCAGCCCGGGACATTCGAACACTGAAGCTTTCTTT.

Only a few counts were recorded for this clone. The chain has TRBV4-1 and TRBJ1-1; 8 bases map to TRBD1. V gave up 7 bases and J gave up 3 bases; unmatched junction bases: 13. Germline loops: CDR1 MGHRA, CDR2 YSYEKL. This CDR3 is 16 amino acids long. CDR3 in amino acids: CASTRTGGREDTEAFF. In DNA form, the CDR3 reads TGCGCCAGCACTCGTACAGGGGGTCGAGAGGACACTGAAGCTTTCTTT.

This chain joins TRBV6-1 and TRBJ2-7; maybe TRBD1 (5 bases). The V gene lost 6 bases and the J gene lost 2 bases, with 5 bases spanning the gap. This CDR3 contains 11 residues. Looked up from germline, CDR1 is MNHNS and CDR2 is SASEGT. The CDR3 is CASRDTYEQYF. DNA for the CDR3: TGTGCCAGCAGGGACACCTACGAGCAGTACTTC.

The chain carries TRBV5-4 and TRBJ2-2; 13 positions match TRBD2. V shed 5 bases and J 5 bases; nucleotides not matched to a gene: 6. CDR1 and CDR2 (germline): SGHNT, YYREEE (reference sequence). The CDR3 consists of 16 residues. CDR3 nucleotides: TGTGCCAGCAGGAGAAAGGGACTAGCGGGGACCGGGGAGCTGTTTTTT. Its protein product is CASRRKGLAGTGELFF.

The chain uses TRBV5-1 and TRBJ2-2; perhaps TRBD1 as D (5 bases). The CDR3 runs 14 residues. V lost 5 bases and J 8 bases, leaving 16 bases between the germline ends. Germline V CDR1 and CDR2: SGHRS, YFSETQ. CDR3 nucleotide sequence: TGCGCCAGCAGTACACGGCAGGGATTAGGGGAGCTGTTTTTT. Its translation: CASSTRQGLGELFF.

This clone has a handful of counts. This chain joins TRBV2 and TRBJ2-5; TRBD2 matches 13 bases. CDR1 and CDR2 (germline): SNHLY, FYNNEI. The CDR3 contains 15 residues. Trimming at V came to 5 bases and at J to 2 bases, leaving 2 bases not matched to a gene. The CDR3 loop reads CASSQGLAGQETQYF. CDR3 sequence (DNA): TGTGCCAGCAGTCAGGGACTAGCGGGACAAGAGACCCAGTACTTC. The full variable domain, completed using reference TRBV2 and TRBJ2-5, is EPEVTQTPSHQVTQMGQEVILRCVPISNHLYFYWYRQILGQKVEFLVSFYNNEISEKSEIFDDQFSVERPDGSNFTLKIRSTKLEDSAMYFCASSQGLAGQETQYFGPGTRLLVL.

This chain connects TRBV7-2 to TRBJ2-3; possibly TRBD2 for D (5 bases). The V end lost 1 base, the J end lost 4 bases, and 9 bases lay between the germline ends. From germline, CDR1 is SGHTA and CDR2 FQGNSA. The CDR3 spans 14 residues. CDR3 coding DNA: TGTGCCAGCAGCTTAGGTGGACTCTCAGATACGCAGTATTTT. Amino acid sequence: CASSLGGLSDTQYF.

This CDR3 reads CASTPSGPRYEQYF. The CDR3 region has the DNA TGTGCCAGCACCCCTAGCGGGCCGCGCTACGAGCAGTACTTC. The chain is built from TRBV28 and TRBJ2-7; 8 nucleotides agree with TRBD2. The length of the CDR3 is 14 residues. CDR1 is MDHEN and CDR2 is SYDVKM in the germline V gene. Trimming at V came to 7 bases and at J to 3 bases, leaving 8 bases not matched to a gene.

The rearrangement uses TRBV27 and TRBJ1-1; the D is unclear. The length of the CDR3 is 15 residues. V lost 2 bases and J lost 1, with 11 bases in between. The germline CDR1 and CDR2 sequences are MNHEY and SMNVEV (reference sequence). CDR3 protein: CASSLKPEGNTEAFF. The CDR3 region has the DNA TGTGCCAGCAGTTTAAAGCCGGAGGGGAACACTGAAGCTTTCTTT.

The genes are TRBV30 and TRBJ1-2; TRBD1 matches 7 bases. The trim removed 0 bases at V and 7 bases at J, leaving 8 bases unmatched. CDR3 length: 14 residues. Germline CDR1 and CDR2: GTSNPN and SVGIG (reference sequence). CDR3 in DNA: TGTGCCTGGAGTGTACCAGACAGGGACAGTGGCTACACCTTC. Protein: CAWSVPDRDSGYTF. The whole variable domain, filled in from reference TRBV30 and TRBJ1-2, reads SQTIHQWPATLVQPVGSPLSLECTVEGTSNPNLYWYRQAAGRGLQLLFYSVGIGQISSEVPQNLSASRPQDRQFILSSKKLLLSDSGFYLCAWSVPDRDSGYTFGSGTRLTVV.

This sequence joins TRBV30 and TRBJ1-2, with 8 bases fitting TRBD1. The CDR3 is made up of 12 amino acids. Unmatched junction bases numbered 2, after V lost 1 base and J lost 7 bases. Germline V gene data show CDR1 as GTSNPN and CDR2 as SVGIG (reference sequence). CDR3 bases: TGTGCCTGGAGTGCGACAGGGGTTGGCTACACCTTC. This codes for CAWSATGVGYTF.